These 3 T cell receptor beta chains were sequenced from one sample in a study of CXCR3-negative and CXCR3-positive naive CD8 T cells. The authors prepared UMI-labeled TRB cDNA libraries by 5' RACE. TCRdb re-called the 5' RACE reads and catalogs CDR3 proteins one per entry, DNA excluded. The listing records 40,000 to 45,000 distinct CDR3 sequences. The sample comprised naive CXCR3- CD8+ T cells from blood. Subset specified: CD45RO-CCR7+CD27+CD95- naive CD8+ T cells lacking CXCR3 (TNR3-). These receptors all stem from a human donor in good health. Some clones in this sample may be carry-over from other donors' samples.

This chain joins TRBV6-2 or TRBV6-3 and TRBJ1-1; no DNA is available, so the TRBD1 call from TCRdb remains unchecked. CDR1 MNHEY and CDR2 SVGEGT come from the germline V gene. The CDR3 totals 16 residues. The CDR3 sequence is CASSAIVGAADTEAFF.

The CDR3 sequence is CASSGTSGGTDTQYF. V gene TRBV6-4 combines with J gene TRBJ2-3; TCRdb outputs TRBD2, but without DNA this stays unchecked. In germline, CDR1 is MRHNA, CDR2 SNTAGT. The CDR3 is 15 amino acids.

The gene calls are TRBV7-9 and TRBJ2-1; the D call of TRBD2 rests on TCRdb alone, since no DNA is present to check it. The CDR3 sequence is 16 residues long. The germline CDR1 and CDR2 sequences are SEHNR and FQNEAQ (reference sequence). The chain's CDR3 is CASSLGTSGEYNEQFF.